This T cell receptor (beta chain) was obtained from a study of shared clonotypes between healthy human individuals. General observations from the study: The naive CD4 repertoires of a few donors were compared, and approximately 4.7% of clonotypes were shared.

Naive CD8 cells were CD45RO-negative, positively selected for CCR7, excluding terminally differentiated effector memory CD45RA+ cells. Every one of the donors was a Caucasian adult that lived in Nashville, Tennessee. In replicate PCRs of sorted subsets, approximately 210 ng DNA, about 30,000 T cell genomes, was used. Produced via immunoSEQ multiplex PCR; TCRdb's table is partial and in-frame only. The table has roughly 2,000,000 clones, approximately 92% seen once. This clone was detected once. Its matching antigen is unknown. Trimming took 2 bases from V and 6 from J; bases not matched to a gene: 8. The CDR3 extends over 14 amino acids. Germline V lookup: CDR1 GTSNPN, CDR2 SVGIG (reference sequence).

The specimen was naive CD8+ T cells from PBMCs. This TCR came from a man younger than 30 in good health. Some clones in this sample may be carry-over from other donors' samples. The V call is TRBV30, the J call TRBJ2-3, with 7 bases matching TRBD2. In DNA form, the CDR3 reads TGTGCCTGGAGTCACCCACGGCGGGGGGATACGCAGTATTTT. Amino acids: CAWSHPRRGDTQYF.